A selection of T cell receptor beta chains follows, all from one sample in a study of response to subunit inactivated influenza vaccine. TCRdb processed the RT-PCR reads anew with MiXCR; each CDR3 protein has one entry. The table lists roughly 700,000 distinct CDR3 sequences, approximately 15% of them singletons. The sample in question was PBMCs from blood, obtained approximately 15 days before vaccination. The receptors were gathered from a man aged 45-65 years who received an inactivated influenza vaccine. Each CDR3 is given with its conserved first and last residue. The order of the fields is J gene, V gene, CDR3 protein.

>TRBJ1-5|TRBV6-2/TRBV6-3
CASSYSGQDIISNQPQHF
>TRBJ1-6|TRBV4-3
CASSQDMGDSPLHF
>TRBJ2-1|TRBV7-9
CASSFLNEQFF
>TRBJ2-5|TRBV7-8
CASSLITGLAGETQYF
>TRBJ2-1|TRBV15
CATSQKTINEQFF
>TRBJ2-5|TRBV7-9
CASSLATGETQYF
>TRBJ2-5|TRBV11-2
CASSLVPPGARGTQYF
>TRBJ2-1|TRBV6-1
CASRAGTSGGAYNEQFF
>TRBJ2-7|TRBV7-8
CASIPGQGAYEQYF
>TRBJ1-1|TRBV5-1
CASSLAGTENTEAFF
>TRBJ1-1|TRBV2
CASSVGEVSEAFF
>TRBJ2-3|TRBV7-9
CASSYTSGRADTQYF
>TRBJ2-3|TRBV12-3/TRBV12-4
CASSLTETTDTQYF
>TRBJ1-2|TRBV25-1
CASSEGDLGGYTF
>TRBJ2-7|TRBV10-3
CAINPGSSYEQYF
>TRBJ2-5|TRBV29-1
CSVLAGKETQYF
>TRBJ2-7|TRBV12-3/TRBV12-4
CASSEDALTSYEQYF
>TRBJ1-1|TRBV4-2
CASSSRVGFGTEAFF
>TRBJ2-4|TRBV28
CASSLNSASIQYF
>TRBJ1-5|TRBV12-3/TRBV12-4
CASSFIGGNQPQHF
>TRBJ2-1|TRBV15
CATSRLPGPNPTYNEQFF
>TRBJ2-4|TRBV11-2
CASSLGIAGVQYF
>TRBJ1-1|TRBV3-1
CASSLGTGANTEAFF
>TRBJ2-7|TRBV29-1
CSVKLTGSYEQYF
>TRBJ2-5|TRBV12-3/TRBV12-4
CASSSLVSGRETQYF
>TRBJ2-2|TRBV19
CASSTGALASTGELFF
>TRBJ2-1|TRBV11-2
CASSSGRGEQFF
>TRBJ2-3|TRBV4-2
CASSQTKTSGSTDTQYF
>TRBJ2-1|TRBV2
CASKGQGFLNEQFF
>TRBJ1-1|TRBV4-3
CASSRKDRGSMNTEAFF
>TRBJ2-3|TRBV20-1
CSSHGVVTDTQYF
>TRBJ1-2|TRBV11-2
CASSLGQGGGYTF
>TRBJ2-1|TRBV20-1
CSAGTSGYNEQFF
>TRBJ1-3|TRBV2
CASSELFGNTIYF
>TRBJ2-3|TRBV28
CASSRYSGTDKQYF
>TRBJ1-4|TRBV7-9
CASSYTGAPTNEKLFF
>TRBJ2-1|TRBV5-1
CASSSGGGSSYNEQFF
>TRBJ2-1|TRBV5-5
CASSATSGGYDEQFF
>TRBJ2-1|TRBV24-1
CATSDLQVGADEQFF
>TRBJ1-4|TRBV18
CASSPSLEKLFF
>TRBJ1-2|TRBV5-1
CASSTRDRSYGYTF
>TRBJ2-3|TRBV7-2
CASSPPSVFSTDTQYF
>TRBJ2-7|TRBV4-3
CASSQVVDRSYEQYF
>TRBJ2-1|TRBV12-3/TRBV12-4
CASSLRWDGSYNEQFF
>TRBJ2-1|TRBV20-1
CSARRTSNNNEQFF